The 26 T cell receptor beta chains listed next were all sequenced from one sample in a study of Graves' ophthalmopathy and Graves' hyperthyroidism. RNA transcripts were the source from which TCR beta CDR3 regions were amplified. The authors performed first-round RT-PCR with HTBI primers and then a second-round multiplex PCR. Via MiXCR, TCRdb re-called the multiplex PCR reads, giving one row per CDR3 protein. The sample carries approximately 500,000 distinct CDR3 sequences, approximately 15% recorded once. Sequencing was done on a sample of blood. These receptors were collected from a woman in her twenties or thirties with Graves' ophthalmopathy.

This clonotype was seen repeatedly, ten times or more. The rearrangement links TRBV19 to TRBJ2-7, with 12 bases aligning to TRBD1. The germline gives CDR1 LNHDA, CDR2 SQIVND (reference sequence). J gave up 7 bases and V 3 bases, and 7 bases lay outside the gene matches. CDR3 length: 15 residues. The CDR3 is CASSISGTGGDEQYF. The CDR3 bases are TGTGCCAGTAGTATTTCAGGGACAGGGGGCGATGAGCAGTACTTC. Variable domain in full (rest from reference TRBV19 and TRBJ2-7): DGGITQSPKYLFRKEGQNVTLSCEQNLNHDAMYWYRQDPGQGLRLIYYSQIVNDFQKGDIAEGYSVSREKKESFPLTVTSAQKNPTAFYLCASSISGTGGDEQYFGPGTRLTVT.

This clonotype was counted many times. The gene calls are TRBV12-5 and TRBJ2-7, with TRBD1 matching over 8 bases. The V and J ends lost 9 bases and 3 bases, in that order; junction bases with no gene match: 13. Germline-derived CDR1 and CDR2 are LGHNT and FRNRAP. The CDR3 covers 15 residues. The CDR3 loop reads CASLLRDRRDYEQYF. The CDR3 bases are TGTGCTAGCCTGTTACGGGACAGGCGGGACTACGAGCAGTACTTC.

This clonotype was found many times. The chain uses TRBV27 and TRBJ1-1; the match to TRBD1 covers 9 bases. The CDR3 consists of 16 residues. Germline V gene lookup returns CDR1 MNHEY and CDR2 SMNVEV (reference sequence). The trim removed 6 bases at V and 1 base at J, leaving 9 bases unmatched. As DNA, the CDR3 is TGTGCCAGCAGGGGACAGGGTTATTCTGGGAACACTGAAGCTTTCTTT. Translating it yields CASRGQGYSGNTEAFF.

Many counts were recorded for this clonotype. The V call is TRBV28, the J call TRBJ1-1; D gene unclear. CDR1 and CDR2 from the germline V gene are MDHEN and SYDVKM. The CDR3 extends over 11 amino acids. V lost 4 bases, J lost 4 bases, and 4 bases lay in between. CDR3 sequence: CASSSITEAFF. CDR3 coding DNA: TGTGCCAGCAGTTCGATCACTGAAGCTTTCTTT.

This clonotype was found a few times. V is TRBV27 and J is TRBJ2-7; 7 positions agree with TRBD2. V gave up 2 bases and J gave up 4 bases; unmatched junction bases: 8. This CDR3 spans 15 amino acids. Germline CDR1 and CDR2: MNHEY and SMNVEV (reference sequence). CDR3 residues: CASSLGSPGGYEQYF. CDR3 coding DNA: TGTGCCAGCAGTTTAGGGTCTCCGGGAGGTTACGAGCAGTACTTC.

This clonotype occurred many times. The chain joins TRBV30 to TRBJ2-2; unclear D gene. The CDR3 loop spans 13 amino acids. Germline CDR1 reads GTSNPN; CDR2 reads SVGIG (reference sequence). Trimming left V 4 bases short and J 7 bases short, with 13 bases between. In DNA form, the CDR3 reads TGTGCCTGGACCTGGATCAATGGCGGGGAGCTGTTTTTT. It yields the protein CAWTWINGGELFF. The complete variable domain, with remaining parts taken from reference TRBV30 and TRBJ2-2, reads SQTIHQWPATLVQPVGSPLSLECTVEGTSNPNLYWYRQAAGRGLQLLFYSVGIGQISSEVPQNLSASRPQDRQFILSSKKLLLSDSGFYLCAWTWINGGELFFGEGSRLTVL.

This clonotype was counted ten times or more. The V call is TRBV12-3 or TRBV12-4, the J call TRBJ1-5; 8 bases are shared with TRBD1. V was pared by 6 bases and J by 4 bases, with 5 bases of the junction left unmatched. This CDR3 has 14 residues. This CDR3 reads CASRNRGINQPQHF. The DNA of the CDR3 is TGTGCCAGCAGAAACAGGGGGATAAATCAGCCCCAGCATTTT.

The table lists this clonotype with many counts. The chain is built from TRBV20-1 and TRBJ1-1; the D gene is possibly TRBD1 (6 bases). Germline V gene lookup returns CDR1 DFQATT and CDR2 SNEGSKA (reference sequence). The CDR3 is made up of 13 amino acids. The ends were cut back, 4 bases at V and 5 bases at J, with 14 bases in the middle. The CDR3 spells CSAIQGVETEAFF. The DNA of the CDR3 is TGCAGTGCTATACAGGGTGTCGAGACTGAAGCTTTCTTT.

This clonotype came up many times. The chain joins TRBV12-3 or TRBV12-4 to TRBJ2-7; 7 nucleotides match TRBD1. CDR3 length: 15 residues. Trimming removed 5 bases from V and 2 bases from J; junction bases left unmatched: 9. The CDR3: CASSLGTVKAYEQYF. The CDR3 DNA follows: TGTGCCAGCAGTCTAGGGACAGTGAAAGCCTACGAGCAGTACTTC.

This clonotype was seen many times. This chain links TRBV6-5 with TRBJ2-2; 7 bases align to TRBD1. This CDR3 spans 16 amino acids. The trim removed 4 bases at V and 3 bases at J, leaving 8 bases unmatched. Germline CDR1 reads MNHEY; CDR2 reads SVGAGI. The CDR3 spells CASSLRAGTDTGELFF. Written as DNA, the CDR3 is TGTGCCAGCAGTTTGAGAGCCGGGACAGACACCGGGGAGCTGTTTTTT.

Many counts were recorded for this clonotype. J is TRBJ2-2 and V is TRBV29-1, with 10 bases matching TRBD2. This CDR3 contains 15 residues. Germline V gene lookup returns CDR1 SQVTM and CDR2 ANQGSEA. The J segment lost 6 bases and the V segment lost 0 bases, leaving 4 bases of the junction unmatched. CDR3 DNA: TGCAGCGTTGAAGAACCTAGCGGGGGCCCCGGGGAGCTGTTTTTT. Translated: CSVEEPSGGPGELFF.

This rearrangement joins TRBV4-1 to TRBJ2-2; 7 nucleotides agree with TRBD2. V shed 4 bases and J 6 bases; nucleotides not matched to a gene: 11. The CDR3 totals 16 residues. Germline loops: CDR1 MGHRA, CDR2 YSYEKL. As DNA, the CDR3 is TGCGCCAGCAGCCCCCGTGGACTAGTGGACCCCGGGGAGCTGTTTTTT. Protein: CASSPRGLVDPGELFF.

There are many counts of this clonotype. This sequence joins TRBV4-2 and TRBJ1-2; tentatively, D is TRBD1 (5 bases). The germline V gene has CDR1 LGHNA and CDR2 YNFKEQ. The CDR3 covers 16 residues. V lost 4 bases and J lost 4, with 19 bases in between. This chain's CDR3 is CASSPTLQVYRYGYTF. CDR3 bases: TGTGCCAGCAGCCCAACCCTACAGGTTTATCGCTATGGCTACACCTTC.

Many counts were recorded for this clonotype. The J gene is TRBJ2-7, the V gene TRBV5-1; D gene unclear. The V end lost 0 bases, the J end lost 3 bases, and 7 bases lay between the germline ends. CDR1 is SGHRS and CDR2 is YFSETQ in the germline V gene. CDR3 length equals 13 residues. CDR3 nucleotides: TGCGCCAGCAGCTTGGATGCCCACTACGAGCAGTACTTC. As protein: CASSLDAHYEQYF. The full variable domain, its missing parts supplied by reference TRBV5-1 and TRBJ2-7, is KAGVTQTPRYLIKTRGQQVTLSCSPISGHRSVSWYQQTPGQGLQFLFEYFSETQRNKGNFPGRFSGRQFSNSRSEMNVSTLELGDSALYLCASSLDAHYEQYFGPGTRLTVT.

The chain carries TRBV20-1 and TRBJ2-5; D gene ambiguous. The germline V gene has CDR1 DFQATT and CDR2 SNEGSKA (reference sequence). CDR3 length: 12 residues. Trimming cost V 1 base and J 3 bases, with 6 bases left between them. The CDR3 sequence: CSARVGEETQYF. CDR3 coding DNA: TGCAGTGCTAGAGTAGGTGAAGAGACCCAGTACTTC.

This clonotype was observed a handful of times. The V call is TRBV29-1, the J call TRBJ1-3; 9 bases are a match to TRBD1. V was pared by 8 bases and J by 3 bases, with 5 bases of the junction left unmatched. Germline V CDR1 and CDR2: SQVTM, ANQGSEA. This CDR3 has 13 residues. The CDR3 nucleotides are TGCAGCACGACAGGGGGAGGTGGAAACACCATATATTTT. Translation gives CSTTGGGGNTIYF.

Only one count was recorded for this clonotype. CDR3 DNA: TGTGCCAGCAGCTTACGACTAGAAGAGACCCAGTACTTC. This translates into CASSLRLEETQYF. V is TRBV7-8 and J is TRBJ2-5; perhaps TRBD2 as D (6 bases). Germline CDR1 reads SGHVS; CDR2 reads FQNEAQ. The CDR3 totals 13 residues. The V end lost 2 bases, the J end lost 3 bases, and 7 bases lay between the germline ends. The complete variable domain, with remaining parts taken from reference TRBV7-8 and TRBJ2-5, reads GAGVSQSPRYKVAKRGQDVALRCDPISGHVSLFWYQQALGQGPEFLTYFQNEAQLDKSGLPSDRFFAERPEGSVSTLKIQRTQQEDSAVYLCASSLRLEETQYFGPGTRLLVL.

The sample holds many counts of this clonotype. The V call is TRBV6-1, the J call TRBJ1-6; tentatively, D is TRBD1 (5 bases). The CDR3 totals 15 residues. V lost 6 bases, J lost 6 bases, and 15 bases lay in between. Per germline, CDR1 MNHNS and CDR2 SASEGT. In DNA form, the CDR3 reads TGTGCCAGCAGCCGGGGGGGGATATTTAATTCACCCCTCCACTTT. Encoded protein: CASSRGGIFNSPLHF.

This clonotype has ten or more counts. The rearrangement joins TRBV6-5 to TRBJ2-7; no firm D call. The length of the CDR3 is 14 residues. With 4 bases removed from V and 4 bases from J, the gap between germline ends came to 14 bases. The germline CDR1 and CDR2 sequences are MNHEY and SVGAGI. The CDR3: CASSFSWDGYEQYF. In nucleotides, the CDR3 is TGTGCCAGCAGTTTCTCATGGGATGGGTACGAGCAGTACTTC.

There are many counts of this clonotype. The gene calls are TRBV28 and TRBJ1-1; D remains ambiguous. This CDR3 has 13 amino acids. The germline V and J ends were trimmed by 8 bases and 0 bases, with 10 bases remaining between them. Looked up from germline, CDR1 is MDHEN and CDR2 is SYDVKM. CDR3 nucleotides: TGTGCCAGCTTGCCGTTAATGAACACTGAAGCTTTCTTT. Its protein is CASLPLMNTEAFF.

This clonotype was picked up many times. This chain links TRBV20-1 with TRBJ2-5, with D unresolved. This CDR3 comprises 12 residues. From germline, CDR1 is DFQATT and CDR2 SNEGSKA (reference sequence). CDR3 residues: CSIRLGQETQYF. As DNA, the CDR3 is TGCAGCATCAGACTGGGCCAAGAGACCCAGTACTTC.

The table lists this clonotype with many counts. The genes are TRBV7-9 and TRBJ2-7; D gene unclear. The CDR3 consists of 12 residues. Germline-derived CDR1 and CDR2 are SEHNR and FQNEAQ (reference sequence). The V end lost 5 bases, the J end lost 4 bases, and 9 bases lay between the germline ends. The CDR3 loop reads CASSATKYEQYF. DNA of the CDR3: TGTGCCAGCAGCGCCACGAAGTACGAGCAGTACTTC.

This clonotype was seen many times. The chain's CDR3 is CASSADQGLGAYEQYF. The CDR3 DNA reads TGTGCCAGCAGCGCAGATCAGGGGTTGGGAGCCTACGAGCAGTACTTC. The rearrangement joins TRBV7-9 to TRBJ2-7; D is perhaps TRBD1 (6 bases). CDR3 size: 16 residues. Germline V gives CDR1 SEHNR, CDR2 FQNEAQ (reference sequence). V dropped 5 bases and J dropped 2 bases, with 19 bases sitting between them. The complete variable domain, with remaining parts taken from reference TRBV7-9 and TRBJ2-7, reads DTGVSQNPRHKITKRGQNVTFRCDPISEHNRLYWYRQTLGQGPEFLTYFQNEAQLEKSRLLSDRFSAERPKGSFSTLEIQRTEQGDSAMYLCASSADQGLGAYEQYFGPGTRLTVT.

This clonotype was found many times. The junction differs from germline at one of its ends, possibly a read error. The CDR3 is CASSPWTGEEQYF. In nucleotides, the CDR3 is TGTGCTAGCAGCCCGTGGACAGGGGAAGAGCAGTACTTC. The rearrangement uses TRBV7-7 and TRBJ2-7; 9 bases are a match to TRBD1. The CDR3 length is 13 residues. CDR1 and CDR2 (germline): SSHAT, FNYEAQ (reference sequence).

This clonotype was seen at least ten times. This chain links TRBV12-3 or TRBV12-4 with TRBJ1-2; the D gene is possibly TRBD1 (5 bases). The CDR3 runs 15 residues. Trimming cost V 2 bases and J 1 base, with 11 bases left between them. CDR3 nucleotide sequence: TGTGCCAGCAGTTTAAGTCCAGGGAATAACTATGGCTACACCTTC. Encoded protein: CASSLSPGNNYGYTF.

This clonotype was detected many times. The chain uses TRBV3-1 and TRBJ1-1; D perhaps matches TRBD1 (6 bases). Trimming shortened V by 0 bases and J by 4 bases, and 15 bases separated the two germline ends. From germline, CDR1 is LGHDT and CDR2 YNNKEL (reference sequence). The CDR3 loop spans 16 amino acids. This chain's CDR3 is CASSQEGGGRVTEAFF. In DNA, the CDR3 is TGTGCCAGCAGCCAAGAAGGCGGGGGGCGAGTCACTGAAGCTTTCTTT. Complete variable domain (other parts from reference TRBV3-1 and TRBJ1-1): DTAVSQTPKYLVTQMGNDKSIKCEQNLGHDTMYWYKQDSKKFLKIMFSYNNKELIINETVPNRFSPKSPDKAHLNLHINSLELGDSAVYFCASSQEGGGRVTEAFFGQGTRLTVV.